The TCR beta chain under discussion was sequenced for a study of control samples from healthy donors and cancer patients. Per the germline V gene, CDR1 is SGHDN and CDR2 is FVKESK. The V end was cut by 2 bases, the J end by 7 bases, with 15 bases between. The CDR3 is made up of 15 amino acids. The data were produced by immunoSEQ multiplex PCR, yet TCRdb's version contains in-frame clones alone and is incomplete. The sample includes fewer than 90,000 clones, about 93% of them seen just once. The TCR originated in a woman in her 40s in good health. The V gene is TRBV14, the J gene TRBJ2-1; D ambiguous. The sequencing input was blood. CDR3 in DNA: TGTGCCAGCAGCCAATTGACCCACGGACCTAATGAGCAGTTCTTC. Its protein product is CASSQLTHGPNEQFF.